This T cell receptor beta chain was sequenced during a study of blood T cell repertoires in COVID-19 (dated by TCRdb to about 2020). The study in broad terms: Samples from collaborators originated in the United States, Italy and Spain and spanned both the acute and convalescent phases of COVID-19. The sample metadata nearly always contained a de-identified subject ID, COVID-19 status, age in years and sex. Deeply sampled blood TCRbeta repertoires from subjects exposed to, actively infected with, or recovered from COVID-19 were included in the dataset. The prospective study material was composed of cDNA or gDNA derived from T cells, B-cell-depleted T cells, or PBMCs. Where available, HLA class I and class II types were taken from metadata supplied by the sample provider and were not determined by assay-based typing. A freely available public database, intended as a resource for researchers studying the immune response to SARS-CoV-2, is where the repertoires were released. Samples came from the ongoing ImmuneRACE study (first 160 participants) plus 1,254 subjects from 6 global collaborators.

With respect to this clone: Its antigen remains unidentified. The sample holds no much larger clone one base away, and base qualities are not on file.

Collaborating institutions collected whole blood in K2EDTA tubes following their own protocols. For TCRbeta analysis, collaborator samples were shipped as frozen whole blood, as isolated PBMCs, or as DNA extracted from either sample type. Results the study describes overall, beyond this receptor: The quantity of clinical and demographic metadata differed by source and by participant and was supplied without curation.

TCRbeta CDR3 regions were amplified from genomic DNA using the immunoSEQ Assay, a bias-controlled multiplex PCR. Per the authors' processing: The number of nucleated cells in each sample was estimated from the amplification of reference gene primers within the assay. To quantify the absolute abundance of each unique TCRbeta CDR3 rearrangement, sequence reads were collapsed and filtered. For each sample, productive Simpson clonality was calculated as the square root of Simpson's diversity index over productive rearrangements. TCRdb took over this immuneACCESS table, retaining in-frame rearrangements with V and J assigned. Such tables are incomplete; in checked studies, under half of the missing clones stem from an unresolved V gene, and the remainder is unexplained. That table supplies the V and J calls and clone size; D and trimming were determined from the DNA. Here the sample has approximately 220,000 clones; roughly 90% occur a single time. The top ten hold around 2.2% of the sample.

Trimmed from V: 3 bases; trimmed from J: 6 bases; junction bases lacking a gene match: 11. Reading from cysteine to phenylalanine, the CDR3 counts 16 amino acids. Only CDR3 DNA remains: 48 bases, in frame from the first base. The germline V gene (reference sequence) specifies LNHDA as CDR1 and SQIVND as CDR2. Recombination joined TRBV19 with TRBJ2-5, with TRBD2 identical over 9 junction bases. The sequence derives from a woman aged 45-59 years with acute or convalescent COVID-19. Sample: peripheral blood. The CDR3 reads as follows: CASSIGVAGVEKTQYF. The DNA reads TGTGCCAGTAGTATTGGGGTAGCGGGAGTGGAAAAGACCCAGTACTTC.